The rows below give T cell receptor beta chains drawn from one sample of a study of regulatory T cells in long-lasting Graves disease. Each CDR3 protein is one row after TCRdb ran MiXCR on the multiplex PCR reads. This sample has 400,000 to 650,000 distinct CDR3 sequences, with more than 15% found just once. Separately, the same data were catalogued under a study of T cells in Graves' hyperthyroidism and ophthalmopathy.

Sequencing used peripheral blood mononuclear cells (PBMCs), obtained at new diagnosis, from a patient treated with antithyroid drugs. These receptors were collected from a woman aged 40-65 years with Graves disease. The CDR3 runs from the conserved cysteine through the conserved F or W. A D gene is named only where the DNA matches it firmly. Not every row has a clone size; where given, it reads once, few, many or a size class.

d_gene: -
v_gene: TRBV4-1
j_gene: TRBJ2-2
abundance: -
CDR3nt: TGCGCCAGCAGCCTTCGGGCCCCCCAAGACGTCGGGGAGCTGTTTTTT
CDR3aa: CASSLRAPQDVGELFF

d_gene: -
v_gene: TRBV18
j_gene: TRBJ2-2
abundance: -
CDR3nt: TGTGCCAGCTCCCCCCTTGTAGTCGACACCGGGGAGCTGTTTTTT
CDR3aa: CASSPLVVDTGELFF

d_gene: TRBD1
v_gene: TRBV7-2
j_gene: TRBJ1-1
abundance: -
CDR3nt: TGTGCCAGCAGAGCTAGGGAGGGGACAGCCCACACTGAAGCTTTCTTT
CDR3aa: CASRAREGTAHTEAFF

d_gene: -
v_gene: TRBV6-5
j_gene: TRBJ1-1
abundance: many
CDR3nt: TGTGCCAGCAGTTACGGTCGGGTACGCGAAGCTTTCTTT
CDR3aa: CASSYGRVREAFF

d_gene: TRBD1
v_gene: TRBV12-3/TRBV12-4
j_gene: TRBJ1-6
abundance: few
CDR3nt: TGTGCCAGCAGTTTAGCGCTGGGGGACAGGGGACTACATAATTCACCCCTCCACTTT
CDR3aa: CASSLALGDRGLHNSPLHF

d_gene: -
v_gene: TRBV18
j_gene: TRBJ1-4
abundance: -
CDR3nt: TGTGCCAGCTCACCAAGGGTCGGGGTGAAACTGTTTTTT
CDR3aa: CASSPRVGVKLFF

d_gene: TRBD1
v_gene: TRBV12-3/TRBV12-4
j_gene: TRBJ1-5
abundance: many
CDR3nt: TGTGCCAGCAGCCCGGACAGGGGAAGACAGCCCCAGCATTTT
CDR3aa: CASSPDRGRQPQHF

d_gene: -
v_gene: TRBV20-1
j_gene: TRBJ1-2
abundance: many
CDR3nt: TGCAGTGCTGGGGCAGAAGATGGCTACACCTTC
CDR3aa: CSAGAEDGYTF

d_gene: -
v_gene: TRBV18
j_gene: TRBJ2-2
abundance: -
CDR3nt: TGTGCCAGCTCACCACCGAACTCACCCACCGGGGAGCTGTTTTTT
CDR3aa: CASSPPNSPTGELFF

d_gene: -
v_gene: TRBV6-2/TRBV6-3
j_gene: TRBJ2-7
abundance: many
CDR3nt: TGTGCCAGCAGCTTCGCCATGGGATACGGGCCAGACCGTCACGAGCAGTACTTC
CDR3aa: CASSFAMGYGPDRHEQYF

d_gene: TRBD1
v_gene: TRBV5-6
j_gene: TRBJ2-7
abundance: -
CDR3nt: TGTGCCAGCAGTCGACAGGGGGCGAACGAGCAGTACTTC
CDR3aa: CASSRQGANEQYF

d_gene: -
v_gene: TRBV6-5
j_gene: TRBJ2-2
abundance: -
CDR3nt: TGTGCCAGCAGTTCCCTGGGACAGAACACCGGGGAGCTGTTTTTT
CDR3aa: CASSSLGQNTGELFF

d_gene: TRBD1
v_gene: TRBV28
j_gene: TRBJ2-7
abundance: -
CDR3nt: TGTGCCAGCAGGGGAGGACAGGGTGCAGCCTACGAGCAGTACTTC
CDR3aa: CASRGGQGAAYEQYF

d_gene: -
v_gene: TRBV5-1
j_gene: TRBJ2-2
abundance: many
CDR3nt: TGCGCCAGCACCCCATCGGGCACCGGGGAGCTGTTTTTT
CDR3aa: CASTPSGTGELFF

d_gene: TRBD1
v_gene: TRBV9
j_gene: TRBJ1-1
abundance: -
CDR3nt: TGTGCCAGCAGCGGTGGGGACAGGGCGGGCACTGAAGCTTTCTTT
CDR3aa: CASSGGDRAGTEAFF

d_gene: TRBD1
v_gene: TRBV15
j_gene: TRBJ2-7
abundance: many
CDR3nt: TGTGCCACCAGCAGGGACAGGGTTTCCTACGAGCAGTACTTC
CDR3aa: CATSRDRVSYEQYF

d_gene: TRBD2
v_gene: TRBV3-1
j_gene: TRBJ2-2
abundance: few
CDR3nt: TGTGCCAGCAGCCGGGAGGGGTCGGACGGGGAGCTGTTTTTT
CDR3aa: CASSREGSDGELFF

d_gene: -
v_gene: TRBV5-7
j_gene: TRBJ2-5
abundance: -
CDR3nt: TGTGCCAGCAGAGAACCGGGGGTCCAAGAGACCCAGTACTTC
CDR3aa: CASREPGVQETQYF